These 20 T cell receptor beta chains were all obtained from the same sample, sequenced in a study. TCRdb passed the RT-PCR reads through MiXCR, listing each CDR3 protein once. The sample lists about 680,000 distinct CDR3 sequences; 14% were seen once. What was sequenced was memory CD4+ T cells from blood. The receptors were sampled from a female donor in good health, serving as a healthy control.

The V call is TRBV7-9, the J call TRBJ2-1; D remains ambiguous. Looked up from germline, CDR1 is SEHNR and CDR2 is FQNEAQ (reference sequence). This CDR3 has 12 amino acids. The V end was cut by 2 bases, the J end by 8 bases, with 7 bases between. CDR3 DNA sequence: TGTGCCAGCAGCTTAATCATCCATGAGCAGTTCTTC. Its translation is CASSLIIHEQFF.

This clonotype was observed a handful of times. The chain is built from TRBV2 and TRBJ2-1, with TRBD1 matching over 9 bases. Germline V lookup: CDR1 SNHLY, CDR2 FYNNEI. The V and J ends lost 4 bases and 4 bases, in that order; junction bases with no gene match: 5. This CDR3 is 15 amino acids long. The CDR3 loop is CASSGTGDFYNEQFF. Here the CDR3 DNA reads TGTGCCAGCAGTGGGACAGGGGACTTTTACAATGAGCAGTTCTTC.

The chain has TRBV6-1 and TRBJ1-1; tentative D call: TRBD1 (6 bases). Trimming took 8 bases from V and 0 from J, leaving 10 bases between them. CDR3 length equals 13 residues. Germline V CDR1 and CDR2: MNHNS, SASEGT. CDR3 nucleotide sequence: TGTGCCAGCTGGAGACAGGTGAACACTGAAGCTTTCTTT. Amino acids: CASWRQVNTEAFF.

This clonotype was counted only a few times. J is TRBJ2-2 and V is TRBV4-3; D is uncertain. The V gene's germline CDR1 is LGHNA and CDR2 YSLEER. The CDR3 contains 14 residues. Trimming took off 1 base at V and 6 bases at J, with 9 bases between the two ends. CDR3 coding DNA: TGCGCCAGCAGCCAAGCCTCCCTGGCCGGGGAGCTGTTTTTT. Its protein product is CASSQASLAGELFF.

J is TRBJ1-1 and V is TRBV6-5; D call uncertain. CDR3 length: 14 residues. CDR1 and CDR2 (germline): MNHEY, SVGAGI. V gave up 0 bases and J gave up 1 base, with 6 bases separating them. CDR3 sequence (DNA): TGTGCCAGCAGTTACTCTCGCAGGAACACTGAAGCTTTCTTT. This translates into CASSYSRRNTEAFF.

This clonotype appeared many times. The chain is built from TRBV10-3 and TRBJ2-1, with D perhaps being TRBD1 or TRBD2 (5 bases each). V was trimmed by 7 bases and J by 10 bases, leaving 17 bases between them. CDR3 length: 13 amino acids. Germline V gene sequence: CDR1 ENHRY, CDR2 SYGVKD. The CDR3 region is CAITGQPKGEQFF. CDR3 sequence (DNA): TGTGCCATCACGGGGCAGCCTAAGGGAGAGCAGTTCTTC.

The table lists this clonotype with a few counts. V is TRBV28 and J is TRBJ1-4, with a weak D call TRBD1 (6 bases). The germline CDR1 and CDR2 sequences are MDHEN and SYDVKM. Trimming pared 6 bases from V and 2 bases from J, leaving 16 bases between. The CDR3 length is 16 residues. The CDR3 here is CASSSPGGGTNEKLFF. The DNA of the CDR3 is TGTGCCAGCAGCTCTCCGGGGGGGGGCACTAATGAAAAACTGTTTTTT.

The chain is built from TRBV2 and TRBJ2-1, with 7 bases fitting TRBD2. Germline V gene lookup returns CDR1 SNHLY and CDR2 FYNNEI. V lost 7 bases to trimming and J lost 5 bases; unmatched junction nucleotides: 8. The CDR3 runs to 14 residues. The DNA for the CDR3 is TGTGCCAGCAATGAGGGACTAAGAAACAATGAGCAGTTCTTC. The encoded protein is CASNEGLRNNEQFF.

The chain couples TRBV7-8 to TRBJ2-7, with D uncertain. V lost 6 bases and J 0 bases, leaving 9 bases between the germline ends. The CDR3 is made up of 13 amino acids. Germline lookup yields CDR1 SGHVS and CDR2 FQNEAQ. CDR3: CASRSKGSYEQYF. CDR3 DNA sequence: TGTGCCAGCAGGTCCAAAGGCTCCTACGAGCAGTACTTC.

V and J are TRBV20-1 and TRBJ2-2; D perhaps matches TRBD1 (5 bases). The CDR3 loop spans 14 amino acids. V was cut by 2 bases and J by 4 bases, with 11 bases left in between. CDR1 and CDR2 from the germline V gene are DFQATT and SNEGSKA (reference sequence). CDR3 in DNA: TGCAGTGCTAGAACTGAAGGGGCCACCGGGGAGCTGTTTTTT. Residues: CSARTEGATGELFF.

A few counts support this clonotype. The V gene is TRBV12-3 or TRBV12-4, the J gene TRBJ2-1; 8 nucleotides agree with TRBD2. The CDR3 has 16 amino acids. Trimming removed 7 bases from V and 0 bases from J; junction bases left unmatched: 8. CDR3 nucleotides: TGTGCCAGCACTCCACTCAGCGGGAGCTCCTACAATGAGCAGTTCTTC. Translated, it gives CASTPLSGSSYNEQFF.

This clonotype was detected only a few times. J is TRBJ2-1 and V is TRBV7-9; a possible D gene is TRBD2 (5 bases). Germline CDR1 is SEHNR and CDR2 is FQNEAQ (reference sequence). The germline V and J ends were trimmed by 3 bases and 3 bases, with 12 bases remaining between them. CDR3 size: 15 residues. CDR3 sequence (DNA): TGTGCCAGCAGCTTCTATGAGGGAATCTACAATGAGCAGTTCTTC. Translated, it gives CASSFYEGIYNEQFF.

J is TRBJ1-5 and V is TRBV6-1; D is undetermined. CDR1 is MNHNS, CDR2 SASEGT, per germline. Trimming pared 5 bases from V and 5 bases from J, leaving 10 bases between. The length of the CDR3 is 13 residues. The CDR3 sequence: CASSYGEDQPQHF. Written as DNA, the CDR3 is TGTGCCAGCAGTTACGGAGAGGATCAGCCCCAGCATTTT.

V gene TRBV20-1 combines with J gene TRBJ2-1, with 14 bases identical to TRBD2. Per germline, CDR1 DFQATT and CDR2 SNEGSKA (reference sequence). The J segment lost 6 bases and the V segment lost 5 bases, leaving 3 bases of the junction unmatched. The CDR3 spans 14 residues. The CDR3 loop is CSAPGTSGSNEQFF. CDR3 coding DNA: TGCAGTGCTCCAGGGACTAGCGGGAGCAATGAGCAGTTCTTC.

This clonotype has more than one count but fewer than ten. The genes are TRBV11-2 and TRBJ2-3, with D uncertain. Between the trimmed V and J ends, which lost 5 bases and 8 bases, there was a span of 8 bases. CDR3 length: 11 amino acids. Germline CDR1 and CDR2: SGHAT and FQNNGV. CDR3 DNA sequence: TGTGCCAGCAGCCTTGCACTTACGCAGTATTTT. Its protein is CASSLALTQYF.

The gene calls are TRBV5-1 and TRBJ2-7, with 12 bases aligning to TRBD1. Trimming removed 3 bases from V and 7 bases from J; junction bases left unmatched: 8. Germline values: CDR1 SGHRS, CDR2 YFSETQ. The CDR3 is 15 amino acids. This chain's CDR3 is CASSSPGQGAGEQYF. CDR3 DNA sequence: TGCGCCAGCAGCTCGCCGGGACAGGGGGCAGGGGAGCAGTACTTC.

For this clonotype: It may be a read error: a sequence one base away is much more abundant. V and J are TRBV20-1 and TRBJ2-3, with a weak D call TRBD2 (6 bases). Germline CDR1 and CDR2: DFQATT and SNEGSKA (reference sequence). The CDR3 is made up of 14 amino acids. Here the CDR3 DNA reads TGCAGTGCTAGGCGGGACTTTGGCACAAATACGCAGTATTTT. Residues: CSARRDFGTNTQYF.

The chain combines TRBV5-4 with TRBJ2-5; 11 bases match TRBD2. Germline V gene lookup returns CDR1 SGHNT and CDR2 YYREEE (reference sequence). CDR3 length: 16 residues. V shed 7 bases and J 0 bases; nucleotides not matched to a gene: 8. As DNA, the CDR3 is TGTGCCAGCGCCCCACTAGCGGGAGAGAACCAAGAGACCCAGTACTTC. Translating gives CASAPLAGENQETQYF.

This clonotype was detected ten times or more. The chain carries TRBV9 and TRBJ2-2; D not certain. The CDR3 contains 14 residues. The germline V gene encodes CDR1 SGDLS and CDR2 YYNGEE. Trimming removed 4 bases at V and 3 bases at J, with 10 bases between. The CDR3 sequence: CASSPLGDTGELFF. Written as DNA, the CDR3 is TGTGCCAGCAGCCCCCTCGGAGACACCGGGGAGCTGTTTTTT.

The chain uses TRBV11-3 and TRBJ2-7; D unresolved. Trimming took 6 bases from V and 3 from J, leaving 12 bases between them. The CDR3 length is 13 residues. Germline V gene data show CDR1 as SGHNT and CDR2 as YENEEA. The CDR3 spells CASRLTAFYEQYF. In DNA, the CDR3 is TGTGCCAGCAGGCTGACCGCCTTCTACGAGCAGTACTTC.